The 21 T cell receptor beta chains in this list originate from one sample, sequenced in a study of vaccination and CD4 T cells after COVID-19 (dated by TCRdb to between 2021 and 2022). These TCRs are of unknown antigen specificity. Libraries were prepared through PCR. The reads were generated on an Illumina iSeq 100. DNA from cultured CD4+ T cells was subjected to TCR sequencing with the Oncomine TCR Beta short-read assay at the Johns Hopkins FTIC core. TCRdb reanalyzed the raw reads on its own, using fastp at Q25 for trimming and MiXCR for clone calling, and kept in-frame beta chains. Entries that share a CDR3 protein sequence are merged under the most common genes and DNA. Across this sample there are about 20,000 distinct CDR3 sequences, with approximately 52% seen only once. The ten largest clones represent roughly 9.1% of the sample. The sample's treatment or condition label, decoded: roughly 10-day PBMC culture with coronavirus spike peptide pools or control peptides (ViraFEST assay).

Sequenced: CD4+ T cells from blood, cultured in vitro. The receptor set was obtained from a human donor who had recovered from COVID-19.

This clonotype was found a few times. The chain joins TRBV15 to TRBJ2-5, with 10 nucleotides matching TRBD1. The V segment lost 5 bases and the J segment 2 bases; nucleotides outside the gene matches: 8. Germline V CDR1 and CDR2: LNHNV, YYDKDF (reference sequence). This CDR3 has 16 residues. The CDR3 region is CATSLGQGIKQETQYF. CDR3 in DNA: TGTGCCACCAGCTTGGGACAGGGGATAAAACAAGAGACCCAGTACTTC.

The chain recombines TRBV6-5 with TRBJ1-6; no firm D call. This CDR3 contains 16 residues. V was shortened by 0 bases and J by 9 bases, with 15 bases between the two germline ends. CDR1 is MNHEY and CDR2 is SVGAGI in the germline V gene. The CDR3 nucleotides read TGTGCCAGCAGTTACTCGTTTACCCCCACGGGTTCACCCCTCCACTTT. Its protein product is CASSYSFTPTGSPLHF.

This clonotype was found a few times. The CDR3 bases are TGTGCCAGCAACAACGGGACCCTTCCCGGAGAGACCCAGTACTTC. Translated, it gives CASNNGTLPGETQYF. The chain employs TRBV21-1 and TRBJ2-5; the D call in the table, TRBD1, was not verified against the DNA. TRBV21-1 is termed a pseudogene. This CDR3 is built from 15 residues.

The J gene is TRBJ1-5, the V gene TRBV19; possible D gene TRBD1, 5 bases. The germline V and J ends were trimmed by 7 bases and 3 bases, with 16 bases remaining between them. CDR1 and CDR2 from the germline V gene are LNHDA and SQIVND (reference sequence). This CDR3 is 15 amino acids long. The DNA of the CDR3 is TGTGCCAGTAACGCCTGGGGGGAAGTCAATCAGCCCCAGCATTTT. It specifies CASNAWGEVNQPQHF.

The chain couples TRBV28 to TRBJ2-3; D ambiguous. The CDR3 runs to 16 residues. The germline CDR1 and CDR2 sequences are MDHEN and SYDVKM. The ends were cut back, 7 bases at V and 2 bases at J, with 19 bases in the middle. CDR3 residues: CASTTLGDTPTDTQYF. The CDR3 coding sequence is TGTGCCAGCACAACCCTGGGCGATACTCCCACAGATACGCAGTATTTT.

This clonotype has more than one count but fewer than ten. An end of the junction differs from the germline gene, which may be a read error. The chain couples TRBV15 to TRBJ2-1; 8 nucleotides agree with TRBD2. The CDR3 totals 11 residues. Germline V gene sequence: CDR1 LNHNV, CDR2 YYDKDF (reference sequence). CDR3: CGGGSYNEQFF. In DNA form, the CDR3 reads TGCGGGGGGGGCTCCTACAATGAGCAGTTCTTC.

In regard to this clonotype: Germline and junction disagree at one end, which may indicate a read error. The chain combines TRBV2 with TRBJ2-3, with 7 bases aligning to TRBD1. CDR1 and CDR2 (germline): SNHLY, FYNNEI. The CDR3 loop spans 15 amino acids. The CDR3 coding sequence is TGTGCCAGCAGTCCAAGAGGGGGCGAAACAGATACGCAGAATTTT. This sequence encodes CASSPRGGETDTQNF. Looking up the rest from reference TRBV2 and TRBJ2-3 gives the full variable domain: EPEVTQTPSHQVTQMGQEVILRCVPISNHLYFYWYRQILGQKVEFLVSFYNNEISEKSEIFDDQFSVERPDGSNFTLKIRSTKLEDSAMYFCASSPRGGETDTQNFGPGTRLTVL.

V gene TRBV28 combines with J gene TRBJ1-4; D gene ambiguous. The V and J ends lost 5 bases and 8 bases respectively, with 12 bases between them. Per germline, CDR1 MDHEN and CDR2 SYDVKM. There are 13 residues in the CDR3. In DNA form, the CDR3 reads TGTGCCAGCAGTACAGATTCGGGGGAAAAACTGTTTTTT. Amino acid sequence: CASSTDSGEKLFF.

Written as DNA, the CDR3 is TGTGCCAGCAGCTTTGAGGGGCAAGAGACCCAGTACTTC. It specifies CASSFEGQETQYF. V is TRBV11-3 and J is TRBJ2-5; tentatively, D is TRBD1 or TRBD2 (5 bases each). CDR1 is SGHNT and CDR2 is YENEEA in the germline V gene. Trimming left V 3 bases short and J 2 bases short, with 7 bases between. This CDR3 is built from 13 residues.

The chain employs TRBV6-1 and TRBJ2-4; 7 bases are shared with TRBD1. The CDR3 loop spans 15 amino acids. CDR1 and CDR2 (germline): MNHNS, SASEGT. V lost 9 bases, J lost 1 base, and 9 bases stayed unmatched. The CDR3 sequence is CASKNTGAAKNIQYF. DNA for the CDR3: TGTGCCAGTAAGAATACAGGGGCGGCCAAAAACATTCAGTACTTC.

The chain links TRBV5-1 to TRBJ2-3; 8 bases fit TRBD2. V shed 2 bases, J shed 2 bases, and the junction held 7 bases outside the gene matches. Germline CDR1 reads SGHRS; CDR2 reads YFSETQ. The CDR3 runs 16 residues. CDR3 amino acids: CASSFSAGGYTDTQYF. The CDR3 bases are TGCGCCAGCAGCTTTTCTGCGGGGGGTTACACAGATACGCAGTATTTT.

The CDR3 bases are TGTGCCAGCAGACCGACAGGGGATGGGACTGAAGCTTTCTTT. As protein: CASRPTGDGTEAFF. V usage is TRBV7-9 and J usage is TRBJ1-1; 8 positions match TRBD1. This CDR3 comprises 14 residues. Germline V gene sequence: CDR1 SEHNR, CDR2 FQNEAQ (reference sequence). V dropped 6 bases and J dropped 5; count of bases not matched to a gene: 8.

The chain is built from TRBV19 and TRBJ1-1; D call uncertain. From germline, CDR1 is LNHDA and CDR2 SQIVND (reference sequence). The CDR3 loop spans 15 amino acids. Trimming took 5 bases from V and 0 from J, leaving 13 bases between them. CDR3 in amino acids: CASSRRGDMNTEAFF. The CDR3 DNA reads TGTGCCAGTAGTCGACGGGGAGACATGAACACTGAAGCTTTCTTT.

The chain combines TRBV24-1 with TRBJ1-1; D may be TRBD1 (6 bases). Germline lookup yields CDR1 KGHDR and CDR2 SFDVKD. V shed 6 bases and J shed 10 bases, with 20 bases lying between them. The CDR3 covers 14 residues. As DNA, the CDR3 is TGTGCCACCAGTCCGGAACATAGGACAGACGGAGCTTTCTTT. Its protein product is CATSPEHRTDGAFF.

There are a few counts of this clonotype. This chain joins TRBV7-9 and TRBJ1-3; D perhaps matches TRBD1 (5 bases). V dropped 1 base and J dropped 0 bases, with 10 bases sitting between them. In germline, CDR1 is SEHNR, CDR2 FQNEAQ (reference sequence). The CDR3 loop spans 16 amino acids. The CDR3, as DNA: TGTGCCAGCAGCTTAGAGAGGGGACTCTCTGGAAACACCATATATTTT. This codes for CASSLERGLSGNTIYF.

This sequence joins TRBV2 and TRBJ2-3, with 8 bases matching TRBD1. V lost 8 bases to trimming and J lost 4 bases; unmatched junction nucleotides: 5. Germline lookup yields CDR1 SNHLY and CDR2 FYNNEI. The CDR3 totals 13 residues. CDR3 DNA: TGTGCCAGCGGTCGGACAGGGTCAGATACGCAGTATTTT. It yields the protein CASGRTGSDTQYF.

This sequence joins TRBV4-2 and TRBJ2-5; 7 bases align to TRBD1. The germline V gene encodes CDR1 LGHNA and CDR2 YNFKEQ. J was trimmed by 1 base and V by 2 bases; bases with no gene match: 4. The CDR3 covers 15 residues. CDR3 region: CASSQRDRAQETQYF. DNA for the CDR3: TGTGCCAGCAGCCAACGAGACAGGGCCCAAGAGACCCAGTACTTC.

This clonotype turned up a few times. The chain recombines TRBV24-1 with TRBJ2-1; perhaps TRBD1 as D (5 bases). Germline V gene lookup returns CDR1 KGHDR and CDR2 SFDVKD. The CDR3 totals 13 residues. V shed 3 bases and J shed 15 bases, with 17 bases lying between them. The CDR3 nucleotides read TGTGCCACCAGTGATGTTCAGGGTTTTAGGTGGTTCTTC. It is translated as CATSDVQGFRWFF.

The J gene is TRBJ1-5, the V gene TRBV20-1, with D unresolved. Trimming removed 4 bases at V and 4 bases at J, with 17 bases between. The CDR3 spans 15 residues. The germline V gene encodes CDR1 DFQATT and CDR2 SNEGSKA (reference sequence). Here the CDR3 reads CSANTPVISNQPQHF. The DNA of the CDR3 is TGCAGTGCTAACACCCCGGTTATAAGTAATCAGCCCCAGCATTTT.

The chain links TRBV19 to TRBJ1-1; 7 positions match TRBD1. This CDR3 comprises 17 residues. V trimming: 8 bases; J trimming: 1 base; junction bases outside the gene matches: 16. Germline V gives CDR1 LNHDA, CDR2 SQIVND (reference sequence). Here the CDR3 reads CASWVTGRYSTNTEAFF. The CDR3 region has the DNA TGTGCCAGTTGGGTGACAGGGAGGTATTCGACGAACACTGAAGCTTTCTTT.

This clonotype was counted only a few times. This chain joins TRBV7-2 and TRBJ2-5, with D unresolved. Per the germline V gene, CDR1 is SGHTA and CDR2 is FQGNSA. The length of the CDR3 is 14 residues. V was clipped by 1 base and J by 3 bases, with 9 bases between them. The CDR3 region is CASSLDVREETQYF. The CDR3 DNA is TGTGCCAGCAGCTTAGATGTTAGGGAAGAGACCCAGTACTTC.